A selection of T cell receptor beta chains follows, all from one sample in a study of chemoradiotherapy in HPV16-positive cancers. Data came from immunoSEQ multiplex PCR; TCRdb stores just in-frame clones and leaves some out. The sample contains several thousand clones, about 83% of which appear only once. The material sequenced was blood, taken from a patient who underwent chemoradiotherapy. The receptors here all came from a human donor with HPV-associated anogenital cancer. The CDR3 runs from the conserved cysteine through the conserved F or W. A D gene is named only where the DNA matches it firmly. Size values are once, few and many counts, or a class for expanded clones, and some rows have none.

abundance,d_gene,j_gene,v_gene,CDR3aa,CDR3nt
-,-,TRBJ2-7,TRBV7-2,CASSFEGTLVGEQYF,TGTGCCAGCAGCTTCGAGGGTACCCTGGTGGGGGAGCAGTACTTC
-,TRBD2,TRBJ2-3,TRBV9,CASSVSGGASDTQYF,TGTGCCAGCAGCGTTAGCGGGGGGGCCTCAGATACGCAGTATTTT
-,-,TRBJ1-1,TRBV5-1,CASSPDSLGPSTEAFF,TGCGCCAGCAGCCCAGACAGTCTGGGACCGAGCACTGAAGCTTTCTTT
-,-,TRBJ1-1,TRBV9,CASSAGVSTTEAFF,TGTGCCAGCAGCGCAGGGGTGTCTACCACTGAAGCTTTCTTT
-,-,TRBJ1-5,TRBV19,CASVETVNQPQHF,TGTGCCAGTGTAGAGACAGTCAATCAGCCCCAGCATTTT
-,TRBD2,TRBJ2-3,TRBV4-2,CASSQVSPDITSGVFSIPDTQYF,TGTGCCAGCAGCCAAGTATCCCCAGATATTACTAGCGGGGTCTTCAGCATCCCAGATACGCAGTATTTT
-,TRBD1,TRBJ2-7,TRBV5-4,CASSRDRLNEQYF,TGTGCCAGCAGCCGGGACAGACTGAACGAGCAGTACTTC
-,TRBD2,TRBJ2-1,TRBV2,CASSEVRLAVYNEQFF,TGTGCCAGCAGTGAAGTTCGGCTAGCGGTGTACAATGAGCAGTTCTTC
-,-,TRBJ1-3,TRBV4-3,CASSQGRTGGGNTIYF,TGCGCCAGCAGCCAAGGCAGGACGGGGGGTGGAAACACCATATATTTT
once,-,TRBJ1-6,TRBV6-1,CASSVGTGGNSPLHF,TGTGCCAGCAGTGTGGGGACGGGGGGCAATTCACCCCTCCACTTT
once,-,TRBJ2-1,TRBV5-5,CASSLDFGAGSNEQFF,TGTGCCAGCAGCTTGGATTTCGGTGCCGGCTCCAATGAGCAGTTCTTC
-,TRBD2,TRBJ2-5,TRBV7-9,CASSLRREETQYF,TGTGCCAGCAGCTTAAGGCGGGAGGAGACCCAGTACTTC
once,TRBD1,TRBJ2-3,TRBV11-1,CASSLRDSFISGTQYF,TGTGCCAGCAGCCTTCGGGACAGCTTCATCAGCGGTACGCAGTATTTT